This entry is about one TCR beta chain. Antigen: not known. The protocol was immunoSEQ multiplex PCR, while the TCRdb copy is restricted to in-frame clones and leaves out a portion. This sample carries some 50,000 clones, 50% to 80% of them seen once, and the ten largest clones take 4.5% to 6%. This sample is part of a study of vaccination effects on CD4 cells after COVID-19. The wider study: BNT162b2 vaccine or mRNA-1273 vaccine was given to participants in two doses.

Trimming took 5 bases from V and 4 from J; bases not matched to a gene: 5. The CDR3 extends over 15 amino acids. Germline CDR1 and CDR2: LGHNT and FRNRAP. Study-level results: Long after vaccination, the clones induced by infection and by vaccine shrank markedly in size.

Following 10 days of culture, CD4+ T cells were isolated. The clonotype comes from a human donor who received a COVID-19 vaccine. The chain links TRBV12-5 to TRBJ1-6, with 7 bases lining up with TRBD1. The sample consisted of CD4+ T cells from PBMCs cultured without peptide, taken before COVID-19 vaccination. The CDR3 protein is CASGGGDRYNSPLHF. For the CDR3, the DNA is TGTGCTAGTGGTGGGGGGGACAGATATAATTCACCCCTCCACTTT.